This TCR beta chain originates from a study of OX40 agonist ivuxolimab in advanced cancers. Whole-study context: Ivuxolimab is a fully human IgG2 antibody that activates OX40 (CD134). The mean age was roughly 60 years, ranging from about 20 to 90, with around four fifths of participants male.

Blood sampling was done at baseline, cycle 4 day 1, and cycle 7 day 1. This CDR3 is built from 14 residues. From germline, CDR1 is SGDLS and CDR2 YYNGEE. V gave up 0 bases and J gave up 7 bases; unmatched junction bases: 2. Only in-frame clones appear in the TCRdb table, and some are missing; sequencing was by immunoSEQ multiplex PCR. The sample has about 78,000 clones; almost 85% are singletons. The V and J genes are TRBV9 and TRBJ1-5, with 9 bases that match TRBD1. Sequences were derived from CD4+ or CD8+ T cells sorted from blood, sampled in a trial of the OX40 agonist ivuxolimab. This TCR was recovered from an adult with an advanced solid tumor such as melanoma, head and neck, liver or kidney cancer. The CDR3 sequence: CASSVGQGGQPQHF. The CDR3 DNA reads TGTGCCAGCAGCGTAGGACAGGGGGGCCAGCCCCAGCATTTT. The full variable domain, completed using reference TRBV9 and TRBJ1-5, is DSGVTQTPKHLITATGQRVTLRCSPRSGDLSVYWYQQSLDQGLQFLIQYYNGEERAKGNILERFSAQQFPDLHSELNLSSLELGDSALYFCASSVGQGGQPQHFGDGTRLSIL.